The present entry profiles one TCR beta chain with its context. Its antigen is unidentified. The data belong to a study of T cells in localized non-small cell lung cancer. The study, taken as a whole, reports: It remains possible that heterogeneity exists, since only one tumor region was sequenced. Appearance in adjacent lung was seen for a median 57 of the top 100 tumor clones.

The CDR3 is made up of 15 amino acids. Trimming cost V 0 bases and J 4 bases; bases outside gene matches: 3. The germline CDR1 and CDR2 sequences are SGDLS and YYNGEE. Using immunoSEQ multiplex PCR, the repertoire was profiled, and TCRdb retains in-frame clones only, with some absent. This table has 25,000 to 35,000 clones, 90% appearing once. Specimen: peripheral blood, collected before any cancer treatment. The TCR comes from a woman aged 40 to 75 with stage I lung adenocarcinoma. The J gene is TRBJ2-2, the V gene TRBV9, with TRBD1 matching over 7 bases. CDR3 nucleotide sequence: TGTGCCAGCAGCGTAGAGGGGGCGGCCACCGGGGAGCTGTTTTTT. Residues: CASSVEGAATGELFF.